This TCR beta chain is from a study of blood T cell repertoires in COVID-19. Study at large: The origin of the acute and convalescent COVID-19 samples was the United States, Italy and Spain.

Enrollees, about 18 to 89 years old, lived in about two dozen US areas. Each participant's cohort was designated according to participant-reported clinical history. Methods used by the authors: Estimates of nucleated cell counts were drawn from the amplification of reference gene primers. The assay was immunoSEQ multiplex PCR, and TCRdb's table has in-frame clones only and misses some. That table gives V, J and clone size, and the DNA gave D and trimming. This table has 490,000 or so clones, approximately 90% appearing once. The sequenced sample consisted of PBMCs or T cells enriched from blood (not recorded which). This clonotype originated in a woman between 35 and 50 years old who had recovered from COVID-19.

The CDR3 sequence: CASSWTAAGGFNEQYF. DNA of the CDR3: TGTGCCAGCAGCTGGACCGCGGCGGGAGGCTTCAACGAGCAGTACTTC. V and J are TRBV5-4 and TRBJ2-7, with 8 bases lining up with TRBD2. The CDR3 covers 16 residues. The germline V gene encodes CDR1 SGHNT and CDR2 YYREEE (reference sequence). V shed 3 bases, J shed 5 bases, and the junction held 13 bases outside the gene matches.